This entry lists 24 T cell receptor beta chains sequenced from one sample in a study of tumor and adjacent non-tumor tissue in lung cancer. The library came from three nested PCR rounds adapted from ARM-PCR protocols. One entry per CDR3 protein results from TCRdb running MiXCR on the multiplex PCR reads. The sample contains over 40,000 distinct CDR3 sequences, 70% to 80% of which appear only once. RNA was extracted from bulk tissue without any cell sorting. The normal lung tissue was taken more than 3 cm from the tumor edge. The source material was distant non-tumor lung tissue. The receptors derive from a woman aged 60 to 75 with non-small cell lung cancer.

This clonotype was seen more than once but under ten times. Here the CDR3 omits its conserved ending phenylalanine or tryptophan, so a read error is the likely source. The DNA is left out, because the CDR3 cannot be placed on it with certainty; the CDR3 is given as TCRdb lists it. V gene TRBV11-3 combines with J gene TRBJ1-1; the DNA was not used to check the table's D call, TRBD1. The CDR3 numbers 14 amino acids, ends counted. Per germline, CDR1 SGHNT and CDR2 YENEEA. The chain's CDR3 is CASSLEWGTGETFS.

CDR3 coding DNA: TGCGCCAGCATCATCGGGGCAGGGAAGGAGACCCAGTACTTC. Its translation is CASIIGAGKETQYF. V is TRBV5-1 and J is TRBJ2-5; the D gene could be TRBD1 or TRBD2 (5 bases each). From germline, CDR1 is SGHRS and CDR2 YFSETQ. The CDR3 length is 14 residues. V shed 6 bases and J shed 5 bases, with 17 bases lying between them.

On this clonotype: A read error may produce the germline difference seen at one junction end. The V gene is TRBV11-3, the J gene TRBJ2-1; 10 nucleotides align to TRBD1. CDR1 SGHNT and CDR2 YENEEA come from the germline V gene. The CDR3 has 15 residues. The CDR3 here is CASSLGTGAYNEQFF. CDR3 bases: TGTGCCAGTAGCTTAGGGACAGGGGCCTATAATGAGCAGTTCTTC.

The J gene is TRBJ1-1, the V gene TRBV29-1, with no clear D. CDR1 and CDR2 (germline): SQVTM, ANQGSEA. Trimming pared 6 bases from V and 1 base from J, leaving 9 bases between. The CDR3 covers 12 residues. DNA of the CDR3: TGCAGCGTGCTCCCGGAGAACACTGAAGCTTTCTTT. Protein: CSVLPENTEAFF.

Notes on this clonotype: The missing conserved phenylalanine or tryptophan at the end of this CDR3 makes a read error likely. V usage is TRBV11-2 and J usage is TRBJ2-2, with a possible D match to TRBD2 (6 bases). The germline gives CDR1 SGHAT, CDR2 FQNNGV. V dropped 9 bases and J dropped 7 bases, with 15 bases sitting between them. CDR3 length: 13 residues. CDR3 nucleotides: TGTGCCAGTAGCCCTCGGAGGGTCGGGGAGCTGTTTTAT. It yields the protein CASSPRRVGELFY.

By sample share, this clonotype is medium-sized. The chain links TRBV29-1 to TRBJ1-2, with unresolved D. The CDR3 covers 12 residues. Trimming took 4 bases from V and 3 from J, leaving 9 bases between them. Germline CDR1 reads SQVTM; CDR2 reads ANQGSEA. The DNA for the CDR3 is TGCAGCGTTGGGAACAGATACTATGGCTACACCTTC. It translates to CSVGNRYYGYTF.

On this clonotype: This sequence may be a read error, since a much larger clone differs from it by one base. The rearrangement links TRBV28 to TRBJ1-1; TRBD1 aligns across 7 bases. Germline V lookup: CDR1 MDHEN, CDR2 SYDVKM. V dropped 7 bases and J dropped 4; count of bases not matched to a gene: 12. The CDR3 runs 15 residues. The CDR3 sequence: CASTLPGQCSTEAFF. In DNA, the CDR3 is TGTGCCAGCACCCTCCCGGGACAGTGTAGCACTGAAGCTTTCTTT.

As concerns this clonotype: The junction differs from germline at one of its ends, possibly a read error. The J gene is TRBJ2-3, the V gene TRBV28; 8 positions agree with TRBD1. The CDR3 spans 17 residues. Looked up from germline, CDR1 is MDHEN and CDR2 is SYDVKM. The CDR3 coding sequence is TGTGCCACCAGTTCTCCATTACCCCAGGGGGCCCCAGATACGCAGTATTTT. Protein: CATSSPLPQGAPDTQYF.

CDR3 nucleotides: TGCGCCAGCAACCGGCAGGGAAGCTACGAGCAGTACTTC. It is translated as CASNRQGSYEQYF. This rearrangement joins TRBV4-1 to TRBJ2-7, with a possible D match to TRBD1 (5 bases). Germline lookup yields CDR1 MGHRA and CDR2 YSYEKL. Deletions cut 7 bases from V and 3 bases from J, with 13 bases between. This CDR3 has 13 residues.

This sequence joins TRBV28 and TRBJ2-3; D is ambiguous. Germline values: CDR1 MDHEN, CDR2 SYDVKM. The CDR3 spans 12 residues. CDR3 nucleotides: TGTGCAGGCAGTTCTAGCACAGATACGCAGTATTTT. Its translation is CAGSSSTDTQYF.

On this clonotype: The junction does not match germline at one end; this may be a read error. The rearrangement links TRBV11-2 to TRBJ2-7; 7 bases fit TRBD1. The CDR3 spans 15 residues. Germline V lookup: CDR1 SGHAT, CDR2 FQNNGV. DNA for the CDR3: TGTGCCAGAAGCTTAAAGGGACAGTCGTCCTACGAGCAGTACTTC. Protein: CARSLKGQSSYEQYF.

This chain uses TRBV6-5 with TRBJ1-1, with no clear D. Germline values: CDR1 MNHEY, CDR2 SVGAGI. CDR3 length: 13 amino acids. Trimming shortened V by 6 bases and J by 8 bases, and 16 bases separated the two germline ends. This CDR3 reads CASSNGPAQEAFF. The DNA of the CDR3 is TGTGCCAGCAGCAATGGGCCAGCTCAAGAAGCTTTCTTT.

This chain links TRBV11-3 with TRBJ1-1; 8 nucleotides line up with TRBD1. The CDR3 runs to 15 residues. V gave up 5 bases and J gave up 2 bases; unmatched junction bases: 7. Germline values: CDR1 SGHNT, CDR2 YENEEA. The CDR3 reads CASSPGGIRNTEAFF. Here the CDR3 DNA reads TGTGCCAGCAGCCCAGGGGGCATCCGAAACACTGAAGCTTTCTTT.

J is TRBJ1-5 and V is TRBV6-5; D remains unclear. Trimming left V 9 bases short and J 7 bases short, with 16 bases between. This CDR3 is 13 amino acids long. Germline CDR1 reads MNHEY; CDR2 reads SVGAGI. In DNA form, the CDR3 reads TGTGCCAGTACTTACGCAATTGGACAGCCCCAGCATTTT. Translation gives CASTYAIGQPQHF.

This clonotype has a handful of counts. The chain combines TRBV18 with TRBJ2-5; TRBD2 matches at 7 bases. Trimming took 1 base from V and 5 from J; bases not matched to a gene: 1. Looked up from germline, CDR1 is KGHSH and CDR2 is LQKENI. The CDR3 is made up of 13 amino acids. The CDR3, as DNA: TGTGCCAGCTCACCACAGGGAGGGGAGACCCAGTACTTC. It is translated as CASSPQGGETQYF.

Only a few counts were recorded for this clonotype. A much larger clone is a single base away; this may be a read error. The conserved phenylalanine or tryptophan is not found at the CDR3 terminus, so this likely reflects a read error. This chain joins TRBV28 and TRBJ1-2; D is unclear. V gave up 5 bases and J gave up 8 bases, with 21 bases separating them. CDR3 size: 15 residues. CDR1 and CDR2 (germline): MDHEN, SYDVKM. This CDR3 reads CASSLTVRAPGGYTL. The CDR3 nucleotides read TGTGCCAGCAGTCTCACCGTTAGGGCCCCGGGAGGCTACACCCTC.

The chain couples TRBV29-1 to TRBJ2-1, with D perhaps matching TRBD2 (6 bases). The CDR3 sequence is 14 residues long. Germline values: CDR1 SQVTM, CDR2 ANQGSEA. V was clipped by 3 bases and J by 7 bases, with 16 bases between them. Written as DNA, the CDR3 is TGCAGCGTTGATACCACGGGAGCACGGAATGAGCAGTTCTTC. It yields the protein CSVDTTGARNEQFF.

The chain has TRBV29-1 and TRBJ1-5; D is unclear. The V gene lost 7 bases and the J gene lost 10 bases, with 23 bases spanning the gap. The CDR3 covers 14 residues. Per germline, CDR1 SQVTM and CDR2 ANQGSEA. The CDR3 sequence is CSAGDSRSVQPQHF. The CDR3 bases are TGCAGCGCCGGGGATAGTAGGAGCGTGCAACCCCAGCATTTT.

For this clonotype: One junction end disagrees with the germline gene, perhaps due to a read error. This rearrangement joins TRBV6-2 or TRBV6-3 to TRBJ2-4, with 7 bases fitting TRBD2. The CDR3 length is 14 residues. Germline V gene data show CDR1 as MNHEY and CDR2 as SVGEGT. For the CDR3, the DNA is TGTGCCAGCAGACCCGGGACTACCAAAGACATCCAGTACTTC. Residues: CASRPGTTKDIQYF.

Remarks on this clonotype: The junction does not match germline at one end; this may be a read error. The CDR3 loop is CTSNAGTFQETQYF. CDR3 DNA sequence: TGTACCAGCAACGCAGGGACTTTCCAGGAGACCCAGTACTTC. The V gene is TRBV11-2, the J gene TRBJ2-5, with D perhaps matching TRBD2 (6 bases). The CDR3 length is 14 residues. The V gene's germline CDR1 is SGHAT and CDR2 FQNNGV.

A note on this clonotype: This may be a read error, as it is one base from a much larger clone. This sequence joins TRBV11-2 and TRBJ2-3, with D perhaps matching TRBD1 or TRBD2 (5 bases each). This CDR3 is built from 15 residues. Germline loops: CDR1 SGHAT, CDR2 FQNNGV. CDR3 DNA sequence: TGTGTCAGCAGCTTCGACAGTACGGGGACAGATACGCAGTATTTT. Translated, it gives CVSSFDSTGTDTQYF.

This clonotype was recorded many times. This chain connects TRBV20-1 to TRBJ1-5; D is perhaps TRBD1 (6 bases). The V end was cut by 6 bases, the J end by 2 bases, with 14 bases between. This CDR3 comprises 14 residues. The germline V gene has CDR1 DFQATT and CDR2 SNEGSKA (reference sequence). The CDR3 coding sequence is TGCAGTGCACAAAACAGGGACGGCAATCAGCCCCAGCATTTT. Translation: CSAQNRDGNQPQHF.

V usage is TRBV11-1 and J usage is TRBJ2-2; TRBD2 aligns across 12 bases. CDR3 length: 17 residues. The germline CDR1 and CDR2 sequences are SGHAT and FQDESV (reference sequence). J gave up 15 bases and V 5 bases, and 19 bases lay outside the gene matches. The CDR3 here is CASSPRLAGESTSELFF. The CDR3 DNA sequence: TGTGCCAGCAGCCCGCGACTAGCGGGAGAATCCACCAGTGAGTTGTTTTTT.

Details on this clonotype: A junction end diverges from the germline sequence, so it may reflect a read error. In DNA, the CDR3 is TGTGCCAGCAGCTCAACCTGGACAGGGGGGACAGATAGGCAGTGTTTT. As protein: CASSSTWTGGTDRQCF. The chain has TRBV12-3 or TRBV12-4 and TRBJ2-3; 10 bases agree with TRBD1. The CDR3 has 16 residues.